The 30 T cell receptor beta chains below come from one sample, sequenced in a study of cytomegalovirus exposure and HLA in healthy donors. Primers for the PCR totalled 60 Vbeta and 13 Jbeta. Data came from immunoSEQ multiplex PCR; TCRdb stores just in-frame clones and leaves some out. The table lists almost 200,000 clones, around 79% of them singletons. Sequencing used PBMCs. These receptors were taken from a male donor in good health and CMV-seropositive.

The chain has TRBV20-1 and TRBJ2-1, with a possible D match to TRBD1 (7 bases). Between the trimmed V and J ends, which lost 7 bases and 6 bases, there was a span of 10 bases. CDR1 DFQATT and CDR2 SNEGSKA come from the germline V gene (reference sequence). The CDR3 length is 11 residues. CDR3 region: CSGQGGNEQFF. In DNA, the CDR3 is TGCAGTGGCCAGGGGGGCAATGAGCAGTTCTTC.

This rearrangement joins TRBV4-1 to TRBJ1-5, with TRBD1 matching over 8 bases. From germline, CDR1 is MGHRA and CDR2 YSYEKL. CDR3 length equals 15 residues. With V trimmed by 4 bases and J by 5 bases, 7 bases remained unmatched. In DNA, the CDR3 is TGCGCCAGCAGCCCAGGGGACAGGCTCTATCAGCCCCAGCATTTT. It encodes CASSPGDRLYQPQHF.

This chain connects TRBV28 to TRBJ2-1; the match to TRBD2 covers 16 bases. The CDR3 is 16 residues long. Germline-derived CDR1 and CDR2 are MDHEN and SYDVKM. J gave up 10 bases and V 6 bases, and 9 bases lay outside the gene matches. CDR3 sequence: CASRPGTSGRAHEQFF. The CDR3 bases are TGTGCCAGCAGGCCCGGGACTAGCGGGAGGGCCCACGAGCAGTTCTTC. Variable domain in full (rest from reference TRBV28 and TRBJ2-1): DVKVTQSSRYLVKRTGEKVFLECVQDMDHENMFWYRQDPGLGLRLIYFSYDVKMKEKGDIPEGYSVSREKKERFSLILESASTNQTSMYLCASRPGTSGRAHEQFFGPGTRLTVL.

The rearrangement joins TRBV27 to TRBJ2-7, with D hard to call. This CDR3 has 13 residues. Trimming took 3 bases from V and 5 from J, leaving 11 bases between them. CDR1 is MNHEY and CDR2 is SMNVEV in the germline V gene (reference sequence). The CDR3, as DNA: TGTGCCAGCAGTTTCGAGTTTCATGACGAGCAGTACTTC. Encoded protein: CASSFEFHDEQYF.

The gene calls are TRBV6-4 and TRBJ2-2; possible D gene TRBD1, 5 bases. The V end was cut by 0 bases, the J end by 5 bases, with 7 bases between. Germline V gene lookup returns CDR1 MRHNA and CDR2 SNTAGT. The CDR3 extends over 14 amino acids. DNA of the CDR3: TGTGCCAGCAGTGACTCGGACATGACCGGGGAGCTGTTTTTT. It yields the protein CASSDSDMTGELFF.

CDR3 in amino acids: CASSSAGESSYEQYF. The CDR3 nucleotides read TGTGCCAGCAGTTCTGCGGGAGAGAGCTCCTACGAGCAGTACTTC. The chain combines TRBV28 with TRBJ2-7, with TRBD2 matching over 7 bases. After removal of 4 bases from V and 0 bases from J, the junction contained 6 bases not matched to a gene. This CDR3 has 15 amino acids. Germline CDR1 MDHEN, CDR2 SYDVKM.

This rearrangement joins TRBV5-1 to TRBJ1-5; 7 bases fit TRBD1. The V gene end was trimmed by 2 bases and the J gene end by 4 bases; junction bases not matched to a gene: 6. Germline loops: CDR1 SGHRS, CDR2 YFSETQ. CDR3 size: 15 residues. The CDR3 DNA is TGCGCCAGCAGCTTACAGGGGATAGGGAATCAGCCCCAGCATTTT. The encoded protein is CASSLQGIGNQPQHF.

V usage is TRBV28 and J usage is TRBJ1-5; D remains ambiguous. In germline, CDR1 is MDHEN, CDR2 SYDVKM. This CDR3 contains 16 residues. Trimming removed 7 bases at V and 0 bases at J, with 16 bases between. The CDR3 reads CASNQLTEYSNQPQHF. In DNA form, the CDR3 reads TGTGCCAGCAACCAACTCACAGAATATAGCAATCAGCCCCAGCATTTT.

The chain combines TRBV4-3 with TRBJ2-7; 8 bases are a match to TRBD1. Germline loops: CDR1 LGHNA, CDR2 YSLEER. The length of the CDR3 is 16 residues. Germline trimming cut 1 base from V and 0 bases from J; bases unmatched to any gene: 5. The CDR3 region has the DNA TGCGCCAGCAGCCAAGTTCCCGGGACAGGCTCCTACGAGCAGTACTTC. It specifies CASSQVPGTGSYEQYF.

CDR3 residues: CASSVGSSGDYEQYF. In DNA, the CDR3 is TGTGCCAGCAGCGTAGGGTCTAGCGGAGATTACGAGCAGTACTTC. The J gene is TRBJ2-7, the V gene TRBV9, with 7 bases lining up with TRBD2. This CDR3 region has 15 residues. V gave up 0 bases and J gave up 4 bases; unmatched junction bases: 7. CDR1 and CDR2 from the germline V gene are SGDLS and YYNGEE.

The chain couples TRBV6-6 to TRBJ2-1; weak D call: TRBD2 (6 bases). Germline V gene data show CDR1 as MNHNY and CDR2 as SVGAGI (reference sequence). The CDR3 runs 12 residues. V lost 6 bases, J lost 5 bases, and 8 bases lay in between. The CDR3 spells CASSRLDNEQFF. The DNA of the CDR3 is TGTGCCAGCAGCCGACTAGACAATGAGCAGTTCTTC.

The V gene is TRBV18, the J gene TRBJ1-1, with TRBD1 as a possible D gene (6 bases). CDR3 length equals 12 residues. Deletions cut 3 bases from V and 8 bases from J, with 10 bases between. Germline V lookup: CDR1 KGHSH, CDR2 LQKENI. The DNA of the CDR3 is TGTGCCAGCTCACCCCGGACAGCAGAAGCTTTCTTT. It yields the protein CASSPRTAEAFF.

The rearrangement links TRBV5-8 to TRBJ1-3, with 9 bases lining up with TRBD1. CDR3 length equals 17 residues. Looked up from germline, CDR1 is SGHTS and CDR2 is YDEGEE. With V trimmed by 4 bases and J by 4 bases, 12 bases remained unmatched. CDR3: CASSPWGGQGKGNTIYF. The CDR3, as DNA: TGTGCCAGCAGCCCTTGGGGGGGACAGGGCAAAGGAAACACCATATATTTT.

V is TRBV6-5 and J is TRBJ2-5, with TRBD1 matching 9 bases. The CDR3 runs 15 residues. Germline CDR1 is MNHEY and CDR2 is SVGAGI. V was clipped by 4 bases and J by 5 bases; unmatched bases: 8. The CDR3 protein is CASSSLGQGDETQYF. The CDR3 nucleotides read TGTGCCAGCAGTTCCTTGGGACAGGGTGATGAGACCCAGTACTTC.

The V gene is TRBV15, the J gene TRBJ1-5, with D uncertain. The V end lost 2 bases, the J end lost 5 bases, and 16 bases lay between the germline ends. CDR1 is LNHNV, CDR2 YYDKDF, per germline (reference sequence). This CDR3 is 16 amino acids long. CDR3 bases: TGTGCCACCAGCAGAAGTTTCTCGGCCGGGGATCAGCCCCAGCATTTT. Its translation: CATSRSFSAGDQPQHF.

A single count supports this clone. CDR3 loop: CASSTAGLRTYEQYF. The CDR3 DNA reads TGTGCCAGTAGTACCGCGGGGCTCCGTACCTACGAGCAGTACTTC. The V and J genes are TRBV19 and TRBJ2-5; a possible D gene is TRBD2 (6 bases). The J call may be mistaken, given a closer DNA end match to TRBJ2-7. Germline V gives CDR1 LNHDA, CDR2 SQIVND (reference sequence). CDR3 length equals 15 residues.

To note about this clone: An end of the junction differs from the germline gene, which may be a read error. This sequence joins TRBV7-7 and TRBJ2-1, with D uncertain. The CDR3 runs to 12 residues. Germline V gives CDR1 SSHAT, CDR2 FNYEAQ (reference sequence). The CDR3 sequence: CASSSTGNEQFF. CDR3 bases: TGTGCTAGCAGCTCGACCGGGAATGAGCAGTTCTTC.

This chain uses TRBV4-1 with TRBJ2-7; D possibly corresponds to TRBD2 (5 bases). The CDR3 totals 15 residues. Trimming removed 1 base at V and 0 bases at J, with 10 bases between. Germline CDR1 reads MGHRA; CDR2 reads YSYEKL. CDR3 nucleotide sequence: TGCGCCAGCAGCCAAGTTCTGACTACCTCCTACGAGCAGTACTTC. This encodes CASSQVLTTSYEQYF.

With respect to this clone: One end of the junction is discordant with germline, which a read error may explain. The V gene is TRBV7-9, the J gene TRBJ2-3, with D unresolved. Germline CDR1 SEHNR, CDR2 FQNEAQ (reference sequence). The CDR3 is 12 residues long. CDR3 sequence reads: CPSSQAIDTQYF. CDR3 bases: TGTCCCAGCAGCCAAGCCATAGATACGCAGTATTTT.

This chain links TRBV7-2 with TRBJ1-4, with 7 bases matching TRBD1. V was clipped by 8 bases and J by 8 bases; unmatched bases: 11. CDR1 is SGHTA and CDR2 is FQGNSA in the germline V gene. The CDR3 is made up of 14 amino acids. The CDR3 here is CASSVTGVREKLFF. Here the CDR3 DNA reads TGTGCCAGCTCTGTAACAGGGGTGAGAGAAAAACTGTTTTTT.

The rearrangement links TRBV27 to TRBJ1-2; 7 bases are shared with TRBD1. CDR3 length: 13 amino acids. The trim removed 3 bases at V and 8 bases at J, leaving 6 bases unmatched. From germline, CDR1 is MNHEY and CDR2 SMNVEV (reference sequence). CDR3 protein: CASSFQGQAGYTF. The CDR3 bases are TGTGCCAGCAGTTTCCAAGGACAGGCAGGCTACACCTTC.

This sequence joins TRBV19 and TRBJ1-1, with D perhaps matching TRBD1 (5 bases). Germline V gene lookup returns CDR1 LNHDA and CDR2 SQIVND (reference sequence). Between the trimmed V and J ends, which lost 6 bases and 2 bases, there was a span of 25 bases. This CDR3 is 18 amino acids long. The CDR3 region has the DNA TGTGCCAGTAGCCGGGACTCCCCAGGTTGGGCCCCAAACACTGAAGCTTTCTTT. Encoded protein: CASSRDSPGWAPNTEAFF.

This sequence joins TRBV28 and TRBJ1-5, with D perhaps TRBD1 (5 bases). Germline CDR1 is MDHEN and CDR2 is SYDVKM. V dropped 8 bases and J dropped 5 bases, with 10 bases sitting between them. CDR3 length: 12 residues. CDR3 DNA sequence: TGTGCCAGCCAACGGGGGTATCAGCCCCAGCATTTT. Translated: CASQRGYQPQHF. Complete variable domain (other parts from reference TRBV28 and TRBJ1-5): DVKVTQSSRYLVKRTGEKVFLECVQDMDHENMFWYRQDPGLGLRLIYFSYDVKMKEKGDIPEGYSVSREKKERFSLILESASTNQTSMYLCASQRGYQPQHFGDGTRLSIL.

This clone was observed a handful of times. The chain has TRBV9 and TRBJ1-1; 7 nucleotides match TRBD1. V was pared by 0 bases and J by 3 bases, with 14 bases of the junction left unmatched. The length of the CDR3 is 18 residues. Germline lookup yields CDR1 SGDLS and CDR2 YYNGEE. The CDR3 region has the DNA TGTGCCAGCAGCGTAGGCCCGGGACAGTCTTCCCTTGACACTGAAGCTTTCTTT. Protein sequence: CASSVGPGQSSLDTEAFF. The full variable domain, in which reference TRBV9 and TRBJ1-1 provide the parts outside the CDR3, is DSGVTQTPKHLITATGQRVTLRCSPRSGDLSVYWYQQSLDQGLQFLIQYYNGEERAKGNILERFSAQQFPDLHSELNLSSLELGDSALYFCASSVGPGQSSLDTEAFFGQGTRLTVV.

The V and J genes are TRBV27 and TRBJ1-4; D is ambiguous. Trimming took off 1 base at V and 4 bases at J, with 4 bases between the two ends. CDR1 is MNHEY, CDR2 SMNVEV, per germline (reference sequence). The length of the CDR3 is 13 residues. The CDR3 bases are TGTGCCAGCAGTTTATACTATAATGAAAAACTGTTTTTT. Encoded protein: CASSLYYNEKLFF.

The chain uses TRBV19 and TRBJ1-5; 7 bases fit TRBD1. This CDR3 has 15 amino acids. V shed 10 bases and J 0 bases; nucleotides not matched to a gene: 9. Per germline, CDR1 LNHDA and CDR2 SQIVND (reference sequence). CDR3 region: CAIRDSLFSNQPQHF. DNA of the CDR3: TGTGCCATCAGGGACAGCCTTTTTAGCAATCAGCCCCAGCATTTT.

The chain recombines TRBV29-1 with TRBJ1-2; D may be TRBD1 (6 bases). Trimming shortened V by 7 bases and J by 5 bases, and 14 bases separated the two germline ends. CDR3 length: 12 amino acids. Germline CDR1 is SQVTM and CDR2 is ANQGSEA. CDR3 sequence reads: CSARTVSYGYTF. The CDR3 nucleotides are TGCAGCGCGAGGACAGTGAGTTATGGCTACACCTTC. The full variable domain, in which reference TRBV29-1 and TRBJ1-2 provide the parts outside the CDR3, is SAVISQKPSRDICQRGTSLTIQCQVDSQVTMMFWYRQQPGQSLTLIATANQGSEATYESGFVIDKFPISRPNLTFSTLTVSNMSPEDSSIYLCSARTVSYGYTFGSGTRLTVV.

This clone was found a few times. The rearrangement links TRBV19 to TRBJ2-1; 8 nucleotides agree with TRBD1. Germline V gene data show CDR1 as LNHDA and CDR2 as SQIVND (reference sequence). The CDR3 runs 11 residues. Trimming at V came to 9 bases and at J to 8 bases, leaving 3 bases not matched to a gene. CDR3 in DNA: TGTGCCAGCAAACAGGGGGATGAGCAGTTCTTC. This encodes CASKQGDEQFF. The full variable domain, completed using reference TRBV19 and TRBJ2-1, is DGGITQSPKYLFRKEGQNVTLSCEQNLNHDAMYWYRQDPGQGLRLIYYSQIVNDFQKGDIAEGYSVSREKKESFPLTVTSAQKNPTAFYLCASKQGDEQFFGPGTRLTVL.

The J gene is TRBJ2-4, the V gene TRBV6-5; 7 nucleotides align to TRBD1. The V gene end was trimmed by 7 bases and the J gene end by 0 bases; junction bases not matched to a gene: 6. The CDR3 covers 15 residues. Germline values: CDR1 MNHEY, CDR2 SVGAGI. DNA for the CDR3: TGTGCCAGCACCCCGACAGGGACAGCCAAAAACATTCAGTACTTC. Translated, it gives CASTPTGTAKNIQYF.

This clone was seen once. The chain couples TRBV7-9 to TRBJ2-5; D is undetermined. The end of the DNA fits TRBJ2-7 better, so the J call may be wrong. The germline CDR1 and CDR2 sequences are SEHNR and FQNEAQ (reference sequence). The CDR3 contains 12 residues. The CDR3 DNA is TGTGCCAGCAGCTCTGCGTCCTACGAGCAGTACTTC. Protein product: CASSSASYEQYF.